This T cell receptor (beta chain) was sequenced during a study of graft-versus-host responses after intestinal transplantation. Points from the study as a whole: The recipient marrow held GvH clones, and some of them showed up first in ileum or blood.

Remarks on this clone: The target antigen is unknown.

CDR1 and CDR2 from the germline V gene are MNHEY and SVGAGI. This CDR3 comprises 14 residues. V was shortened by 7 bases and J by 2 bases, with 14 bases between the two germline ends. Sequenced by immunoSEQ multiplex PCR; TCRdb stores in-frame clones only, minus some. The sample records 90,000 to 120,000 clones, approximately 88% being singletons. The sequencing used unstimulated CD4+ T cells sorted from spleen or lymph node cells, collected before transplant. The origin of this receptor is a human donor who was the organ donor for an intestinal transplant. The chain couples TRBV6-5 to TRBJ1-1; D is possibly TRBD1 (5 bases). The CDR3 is CASTAEGPNTEAFF. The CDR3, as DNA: TGTGCCAGCACAGCCGAGGGACCAAACACTGAAGCTTTCTTT.